This T cell receptor beta chain was identified in a study of blood T cell repertoires in COVID-19. About the research overall: PBMCs, B-cell-depleted T cells, or T cells were the source of the cDNA or gDNA that made up the material.

CDR1 MDHEN and CDR2 SYDVKM come from the germline V gene. V gave up 2 bases and J gave up 5 bases; unmatched junction bases: 5. This CDR3 spans 15 amino acids. Original data processing: Reference gene primer amplification gave estimated nucleated cell counts. Some clones are missing from TCRdb's copy, which holds only in-frame ones; the method was immunoSEQ multiplex PCR. The D gene and trimming were derived from the DNA, and the V and J assignments and clone size from that table. This repertoire shows around 68,000 clones, roughly three quarters found once; its top ten account for around a tenth. The sequencing input was peripheral blood. The receptor was derived from a human donor in a cohort sampled during active COVID-19. This chain connects TRBV28 to TRBJ2-2; TRBD2 agrees at 7 bases. This CDR3 is CASSLGGSGTGELFF. In DNA, the CDR3 is TGTGCCAGCAGTTTAGGGGGTAGCGGGACCGGGGAGCTGTTTTTT.